The 21 T cell receptor beta chains presented below share a single source sample, sequenced in a study of cytomegalovirus exposure and HLA in healthy donors. PCR was performed using 60 Vbeta and 13 Jbeta primers. Sequencing was performed with immunoSEQ multiplex PCR; in TCRdb, only in-frame clones are kept and a portion is missing. The sample consists of under 130,000 clones, about 13% of them appearing once. Specimen: PBMCs. Receptors originate from a man aged 35-49 years in good health and CMV-seropositive.

This chain links TRBV27 with TRBJ2-1, with 16 bases that match TRBD2. V shed 5 bases, J shed 9 bases, and the junction held 10 bases outside the gene matches. The CDR3 consists of 17 residues. The germline V gene has CDR1 MNHEY and CDR2 SMNVEV (reference sequence). The CDR3 sequence is CASSPPPGLAGGLEQFF. CDR3 nucleotide sequence: TGTGCCAGCAGTCCCCCACCGGGACTAGCGGGAGGGCTTGAGCAGTTCTTC.

This clone was counted between two and nine times. V is TRBV7-8 and J is TRBJ2-5; 7 bases align to TRBD2. The assigned J gene may be wrong: the sequence end matches TRBJ2-7 better. The CDR3 has 14 amino acids. Germline V gene lookup returns CDR1 SGHVS and CDR2 FQNEAQ. DNA of the CDR3: TGTGCCAGCAGGTTCGGGACTACTACCTACGAGCAGTACTTC. It specifies CASRFGTTTYEQYF.

This clone was picked up a small number of times. The genes are TRBV19 and TRBJ2-3; TRBD2 aligns across 7 bases. CDR1 and CDR2 (germline): LNHDA, SQIVND (reference sequence). J gave up 0 bases and V 6 bases, and 6 bases lay outside the gene matches. The CDR3 sequence is 15 residues long. The CDR3 DNA reads as TGTGCCAGTAGGCGAGAGCGGGGTAGCACAGATACGCAGTATTTT. It yields the protein CASRRERGSTDTQYF. The whole variable domain, remainder taken from reference TRBV19 and TRBJ2-3, is DGGITQSPKYLFRKEGQNVTLSCEQNLNHDAMYWYRQDPGQGLRLIYYSQIVNDFQKGDIAEGYSVSREKKESFPLTVTSAQKNPTAFYLCASRRERGSTDTQYFGPGTRLTVL.

The chain has TRBV6-5 and TRBJ1-3; D is ambiguous. Per the germline V gene, CDR1 is MNHEY and CDR2 is SVGAGI. The CDR3 sequence is 12 residues long. Trimming left V 6 bases short and J 8 bases short, with 11 bases between. CDR3 sequence: CASRNHRDTIYF. The DNA for the CDR3 is TGTGCCAGCAGAAATCATCGAGACACCATATATTTT.

V and J are TRBV5-1 and TRBJ2-7, with 10 bases aligning to TRBD1. The CDR3 consists of 17 residues. V dropped 1 base and J dropped 1; count of bases not matched to a gene: 8. Per germline, CDR1 SGHRS and CDR2 YFSETQ. The CDR3 coding sequence is TGCGCCAGCAGCTTGAACGATCCGGGACAGGGGTCCTACGAGCAGTACTTC. This gives the protein CASSLNDPGQGSYEQYF.

There are many counts of this clone. CDR3 loop: CASSSIAGTYEQYF. CDR3 nucleotide sequence: TGTGCCAGCAGCTCAATAGCGGGGACCTACGAGCAGTACTTC. This chain connects TRBV7-2 to TRBJ2-7, with 8 positions matching TRBD2. The CDR3 is 14 residues long. Trimming cost V 4 bases and J 2 bases; bases outside gene matches: 4. Germline V lookup: CDR1 SGHTA, CDR2 FQGNSA. Variable domain in full (rest from reference TRBV7-2 and TRBJ2-7): GAGVSQSPSNKVTEKGKDVELRCDPISGHTALYWYRQSLGQGLEFLIYFQGNSAPDKSGLPSDRFSAERTGGSVSTLTIQRTQQEDSAVYLCASSSIAGTYEQYFGPGTRLTVT.

The gene calls are TRBV11-2 and TRBJ2-5; D perhaps matches TRBD2 (6 bases). Germline CDR1 reads SGHAT; CDR2 reads FQNNGV. The CDR3 contains 15 residues. Trimming left V 0 bases short and J 5 bases short, with 13 bases between. The CDR3 DNA sequence: TGTGCCAGCAGCTTAGATTTTCTAGCGCAGGAGACCCAGTACTTC. It specifies CASSLDFLAQETQYF.

The rearrangement joins TRBV29-1 to TRBJ2-1; D is possibly TRBD2 (6 bases). The CDR3 covers 13 residues. CDR1 is SQVTM and CDR2 is ANQGSEA in the germline V gene. V lost 2 bases to trimming and J lost 7 bases, with 12 bases between them. The CDR3 DNA is TGCAGCGTTGAACTTTCTGGGGGGAATGAGCAGTTCTTC. As protein: CSVELSGGNEQFF.

The chain's CDR3 is CASSESKTAYPTQYF. The CDR3, as DNA: TGTGCCAGCAGTGAATCAAAGACAGCATACCCTACGCAGTATTTT. This chain joins TRBV25-1 and TRBJ2-3, with D possibly being TRBD1 (5 bases). The V gene's germline CDR1 is MGHDK and CDR2 SYGVNS. The V and J ends lost 1 base and 8 bases respectively, with 16 bases between them. This CDR3 has 15 residues.

This clone was observed a handful of times. The chain recombines TRBV5-1 with TRBJ2-7; tentative D call: TRBD2 (5 bases). The CDR3 has 15 amino acids. V gave up 2 bases and J gave up 1 base, with 13 bases separating them. Germline CDR1 and CDR2: SGHRS and YFSETQ. The CDR3 is CASSFRGSGSYEQYF. The CDR3 nucleotides are TGCGCCAGCAGCTTTCGGGGTAGTGGATCCTACGAGCAGTACTTC.

This chain joins TRBV6-1 and TRBJ1-5; D is unresolved. The CDR3 extends over 17 amino acids. V was clipped by 1 base and J by 4 bases, with 17 bases between them. Germline V gene sequence: CDR1 MNHNS, CDR2 SASEGT. The CDR3 coding sequence is TGTGCCAGCAGTGAAGTATCGTGGGAGGGCGCGAATCAGCCCCAGCATTTT. Protein: CASSEVSWEGANQPQHF.

This clone came up a few times. The rearrangement links TRBV4-3 to TRBJ2-1, with 10 bases lining up with TRBD2. V was pared by 3 bases and J by 4 bases, with 6 bases of the junction left unmatched. Germline assignment: CDR1 LGHNA and CDR2 YSLEER. The CDR3 is 16 amino acids. The CDR3, as DNA: TGCGCCAGCAGCCAGGCCGGAGCGGGAGGGTACAATGAGCAGTTCTTC. It is translated as CASSQAGAGGYNEQFF.

The chain uses TRBV2 and TRBJ1-1; 12 nucleotides agree with TRBD1. V shed 4 bases, J shed 0 bases, and the junction held 9 bases outside the gene matches. Per the germline V gene, CDR1 is SNHLY and CDR2 is FYNNEI. The CDR3 has 18 amino acids. The CDR3: CASSVGLGQGALNTEAFF. In DNA form, the CDR3 reads TGTGCCAGCAGTGTTGGGTTGGGACAGGGGGCGCTGAACACTGAAGCTTTCTTT.

This sequence joins TRBV18 and TRBJ2-7; perhaps TRBD1 as D (6 bases). Germline-derived CDR1 and CDR2 are KGHSH and LQKENI. The V end was cut by 3 bases, the J end by 6 bases, with 15 bases between. The CDR3 is 14 residues long. The CDR3 DNA is TGTGCCAGCTCACCTATTACAGGGTATGGCGAGCAGTACTTC. It specifies CASSPITGYGEQYF.

The chain uses TRBV7-9 and TRBJ1-4; D possibly corresponds to TRBD1 (6 bases). CDR1 and CDR2 (germline): SEHNR, FQNEAQ (reference sequence). This CDR3 is 14 amino acids long. V lost 3 bases and J 5 bases, leaving 10 bases between the germline ends. The CDR3 region has the DNA TGTGCCAGCAGCTTCGGCAGGGGAAATGAAAAACTGTTTTTT. Residues: CASSFGRGNEKLFF. Based on the CDR3 plus reference TRBV7-9 and TRBJ1-4, the full variable domain is DTGVSQNPRHKITKRGQNVTFRCDPISEHNRLYWYRQTLGQGPEFLTYFQNEAQLEKSRLLSDRFSAERPKGSFSTLEIQRTEQGDSAMYLCASSFGRGNEKLFFGSGTQLSVL.

The chain couples TRBV6-1 to TRBJ2-5; D perhaps matches TRBD1 (6 bases). Germline CDR1 is MNHNS and CDR2 is SASEGT. V lost 6 bases, J lost 1 base, and 9 bases lay in between. The CDR3 is made up of 13 amino acids. The CDR3, as DNA: TGTGCCAGCAGCCGGGACATCCAAGAGACCCAGTACTTC. Translation: CASSRDIQETQYF.

The rearrangement uses TRBV7-2 and TRBJ1-2, with D possibly TRBD1 on 6 matching bases. V lost 4 bases and J lost 5, with 11 bases in between. The length of the CDR3 is 13 residues. Germline V lookup: CDR1 SGHTA, CDR2 FQGNSA. Here the CDR3 DNA reads TGTGCCAGCAGCTCCGGGACATTTTATGGCTACACCTTC. It is translated as CASSSGTFYGYTF.

This sequence joins TRBV11-2 and TRBJ2-2; 7 bases are shared with TRBD1. V lost 5 bases and J lost 7; bases outside the gene matches: 4. This CDR3 contains 13 residues. The germline V gene has CDR1 SGHAT and CDR2 FQNNGV. In DNA, the CDR3 is TGTGCCAGCAGCCTGACAGGGAACGGGGAGCTGTTTTTT. Protein product: CASSLTGNGELFF.

This clone has just a few counts. The J gene is TRBJ1-1, the V gene TRBV4-1; D remains ambiguous. Germline values: CDR1 MGHRA, CDR2 YSYEKL. The CDR3 is 15 amino acids. Trimming removed 4 bases at V and 0 bases at J, with 12 bases between. Here the CDR3 reads CASSRSHLMNTEAFF. In nucleotides, the CDR3 is TGCGCCAGCAGCCGATCCCATCTAATGAACACTGAAGCTTTCTTT.

This chain connects TRBV9 to TRBJ2-5; 7 nucleotides line up with TRBD2. The CDR3 is 15 amino acids. The trim removed 2 bases at V and 4 bases at J, leaving 8 bases unmatched. Germline CDR1 is SGDLS and CDR2 is YYNGEE. The CDR3 loop reads CASSVASGGGETQYF. CDR3 sequence (DNA): TGTGCCAGCAGCGTGGCTAGCGGAGGTGGAGAGACCCAGTACTTC.

This clone was seen a few times. The chain joins TRBV19 to TRBJ2-2; TRBD2 agrees at 12 bases. The V segment lost 7 bases and the J segment 4 bases; nucleotides outside the gene matches: 7. The CDR3 contains 16 residues. CDR1 and CDR2 (germline): LNHDA, SQIVND (reference sequence). The CDR3 nucleotides read TGTGCCAGTAAATTGACTAGCGGGAGTCCCACCGGGGAGCTGTTTTTT. Amino acid sequence: CASKLTSGSPTGELFF.